What follows are 26 T cell receptor beta chains derived from one specimen sequenced in a study of blood T cell repertoires in COVID-19. Assay: immunoSEQ multiplex PCR; the TCRdb copy retains only in-frame clones and omits some. Here the sample spans some 150,000 clones, roughly 80% being singletons. Sequenced input: peripheral blood. These receptors originate from an older woman with COVID-19, enrolled during active disease.

The V gene is TRBV28, the J gene TRBJ1-5; 9 bases line up with TRBD1. This CDR3 spans 16 amino acids. Per germline, CDR1 MDHEN and CDR2 SYDVKM. Unmatched junction bases numbered 9, after V lost 4 bases and J lost 5 bases. The CDR3 here is CASSSINRGRDQPQHF. The CDR3 nucleotides read TGTGCCAGCAGTTCGATCAACAGGGGGCGAGATCAGCCCCAGCATTTT.

The chain employs TRBV29-1 and TRBJ2-3, with TRBD2 matching 7 bases. The junction had 5 bases not matched to a gene; V was cut back by 7 bases and J by 4 bases. There are 12 residues in the CDR3. CDR1 SQVTM and CDR2 ANQGSEA come from the germline V gene. The CDR3 sequence is CSGGEGPDTQYF. Written as DNA, the CDR3 is TGCAGCGGCGGGGAGGGCCCAGATACGCAGTATTTT.

The rearrangement joins TRBV10-3 to TRBJ1-1; D is perhaps TRBD1 (5 bases). Trimming removed 10 bases from V and 3 bases from J, with 12 bases in between. The CDR3 totals 12 residues. Germline assignment: CDR1 ENHRY and CDR2 SYGVKD. The CDR3 nucleotides read TGTGCCACGCAGGGCGAAGACACTGAAGCTTTCTTT. Its protein product is CATQGEDTEAFF.

This clone was seen only a few times. The chain joins TRBV6-5 to TRBJ1-3; D perhaps matches TRBD1 (5 bases). Germline-derived CDR1 and CDR2 are MNHEY and SVGAGI. Trimming shortened V by 4 bases and J by 4 bases, and 17 bases separated the two germline ends. The CDR3 has 16 residues. CDR3 in amino acids: CASSSPGGIPGNTIYF. The CDR3, as DNA: TGTGCCAGCAGTTCCCCGGGGGGGATCCCCGGAAACACCATATATTTT.

The chain is built from TRBV5-6 and TRBJ2-2; maybe TRBD1 (6 bases). In germline, CDR1 is SGHDT, CDR2 YYEEEE. This CDR3 comprises 16 residues. V lost 0 bases, J lost 2 bases, and 11 bases lay in between. The CDR3 DNA reads TGTGCCAGCAGCTTGGTGCAGGGGAAAAACACCGGGGAGCTGTTTTTT. As protein: CASSLVQGKNTGELFF.

V gene TRBV10-3 combines with J gene TRBJ1-1; perhaps TRBD1 as D (5 bases). CDR3 length: 15 amino acids. Germline assignment: CDR1 ENHRY and CDR2 SYGVKD. With 2 bases removed from V and 4 bases from J, the gap between germline ends came to 14 bases. The CDR3 DNA reads as TGTGCCATCAGTGAGGAGATAGGGGAGGGCACTGAAGCTTTCTTT. This codes for CAISEEIGEGTEAFF.

This clone was seen only a few times. V is TRBV5-5 and J is TRBJ1-3, with D unclear. The CDR3 consists of 13 residues. CDR1 is SGHKS and CDR2 is YYEKEE in the germline V gene (reference sequence). The V and J ends lost 5 bases and 2 bases respectively, with 8 bases between them. CDR3 in amino acids: CASSYSPGNTIYF. The CDR3 bases are TGTGCCAGCAGTTATTCTCCTGGAAACACCATATATTTT.

CDR3 nucleotide sequence: TGTGCCAGCTCACCATCTCCGGCAGGGCGATACGAGCAGTACTTC. It is translated as CASSPSPAGRYEQYF. This rearrangement joins TRBV18 to TRBJ2-7, with TRBD1 as a possible D gene (5 bases). Trimming pared 2 bases from V and 4 bases from J, leaving 15 bases between. The CDR3 consists of 15 residues. The germline CDR1 and CDR2 sequences are KGHSH and LQKENI.

The V and J genes are TRBV14 and TRBJ1-2; 7 nucleotides line up with TRBD1. This CDR3 is 15 amino acids long. With 0 bases clipped from V and 2 bases from J, the junction kept 3 bases outside the gene matches. Germline CDR1 is SGHDN and CDR2 is FVKESK. The CDR3 reads CASSQDPRGNYGYTF. The DNA for the CDR3 is TGTGCCAGCAGCCAAGATCCCAGGGGGAACTATGGCTACACCTTC.

The gene calls are TRBV25-1 and TRBJ1-3; the D gene is possibly TRBD1 (6 bases). The CDR3 runs to 18 residues. The V gene lost 3 bases and the J gene lost 2 bases, with 20 bases spanning the gap. Germline V CDR1 and CDR2: MGHDK, SYGVNS. CDR3: CASSDTTALTGTGNTIYF. Here the CDR3 DNA reads TGTGCCAGCAGTGACACCACGGCGCTCACAGGGACTGGAAACACCATATATTTT.

The V and J genes are TRBV7-9 and TRBJ2-3; D might be TRBD1 (8 bases). The CDR3 is made up of 16 amino acids. The V end lost 8 bases, the J end lost 4 bases, and 22 bases lay between the germline ends. Germline V gene sequence: CDR1 SEHNR, CDR2 FQNEAQ (reference sequence). CDR3 sequence (DNA): TGTGCCAGCGGACCCGGCACAGGGGGGGTCTCAGATACGCAGTATTTT. Translating it yields CASGPGTGGVSDTQYF.

The rearrangement links TRBV7-8 to TRBJ2-1; D might be TRBD1 (6 bases). V lost 5 bases to trimming and J lost 5 bases, with 19 bases between them. The CDR3 sequence is 16 residues long. The germline V gene has CDR1 SGHVS and CDR2 FQNEAQ. The CDR3 coding sequence is TGTGCCAGCAGCCTTGGACAGACCCTAAAACACAATGAGCAGTTCTTC. Encoded protein: CASSLGQTLKHNEQFF.

V is TRBV6-2 or TRBV6-3 and J is TRBJ2-5; the match to TRBD2 covers 9 bases. CDR1 and CDR2 from the germline V gene are MNHEY and SVGEGT. The V gene end was trimmed by 0 bases and the J gene end by 3 bases; junction bases not matched to a gene: 2. CDR3 length equals 15 residues. The CDR3 DNA reads TGTGCCAGCAGTTACTCAGGACTAGCGAAAGAGACCCAGTACTTC. Amino acids: CASSYSGLAKETQYF.

This chain uses TRBV29-1 with TRBJ2-7; tentative D call: TRBD1 (8 bases). The CDR3 runs 13 residues. The V and J ends lost 7 bases and 5 bases respectively, with 18 bases between them. Germline V gene data show CDR1 as SQVTM and CDR2 as ANQGSEA. The CDR3 DNA reads TGCAGCGCTGGGGAGGGGACAGGCCACGAGCAGTACTTC. It encodes CSAGEGTGHEQYF.

In its sample, this clone was seen once. V usage is TRBV27 and J usage is TRBJ2-3, with D perhaps TRBD2 (5 bases). Trimming took off 6 bases at V and 4 bases at J, with 17 bases between the two ends. Germline lookup yields CDR1 MNHEY and CDR2 SMNVEV (reference sequence). There are 15 residues in the CDR3. In DNA form, the CDR3 reads TGTGCCAGCAGCCTTTACGGGATAGGTGCAGATACGCAGTATTTT. Amino acids: CASSLYGIGADTQYF.

J is TRBJ1-5 and V is TRBV7-2; 8 nucleotides align to TRBD1. Germline CDR1 and CDR2: SGHTA and FQGNSA. The CDR3 has 14 amino acids. With V trimmed by 5 bases and J by 4 bases, 4 bases remained unmatched. DNA for the CDR3: TGTGCCAGCAGCCGGACAGGGAGGAATCAGCCCCAGCATTTT. Translating it yields CASSRTGRNQPQHF. The variable domain in full, with the rest retrieved from reference TRBV7-2 and TRBJ1-5, is GAGVSQSPSNKVTEKGKDVELRCDPISGHTALYWYRQSLGQGLEFLIYFQGNSAPDKSGLPSDRFSAERTGGSVSTLTIQRTQQEDSAVYLCASSRTGRNQPQHFGDGTRLSIL.

The chain recombines TRBV9 with TRBJ1-1; D uncertain. Trimming took off 0 bases at V and 4 bases at J, with 7 bases between the two ends. The CDR3 spans 13 residues. Per the germline V gene, CDR1 is SGDLS and CDR2 is YYNGEE. CDR3 nucleotides: TGTGCCAGCAGCGTAGCGACGGGCACTGAAGCTTTCTTT. It encodes CASSVATGTEAFF.

This chain uses TRBV6-5 with TRBJ1-1; no definite D call. V shed 4 bases and J shed 6 bases, with 12 bases lying between them. Germline values: CDR1 MNHEY, CDR2 SVGAGI. There are 13 residues in the CDR3. CDR3 sequence: CASSSRGRAEAFF. The CDR3 DNA reads TGTGCCAGCAGTTCCCGTGGGCGGGCTGAAGCTTTCTTT.

V and J are TRBV7-2 and TRBJ1-5, with D possibly matching TRBD1 (5 bases). The CDR3 runs to 16 residues. V was clipped by 5 bases and J by 3 bases, with 17 bases between them. The germline V gene has CDR1 SGHTA and CDR2 FQGNSA. Here the CDR3 reads CASSPAGGRINQPQHF. CDR3 nucleotide sequence: TGTGCCAGCAGCCCCGCGGGGGGACGGATCAATCAGCCCCAGCATTTT.

This rearrangement joins TRBV30 to TRBJ1-3, with 7 bases lining up with TRBD1. This CDR3 comprises 16 residues. Germline trimming cut 4 bases from V and 1 base from J; bases unmatched to any gene: 10. CDR1 and CDR2 (germline): GTSNPN, SVGIG (reference sequence). The CDR3, as DNA: TGTGCCTGGACCCCCCGGGGACAGACTTCTGGAAACACCATATATTTT. It yields the protein CAWTPRGQTSGNTIYF.

This chain links TRBV29-1 with TRBJ2-5; 9 nucleotides agree with TRBD1. Germline values: CDR1 SQVTM, CDR2 ANQGSEA. The CDR3 sequence is 12 residues long. V lost 3 bases and J lost 5; bases outside the gene matches: 1. The CDR3 spells CSVETGGETQYF. CDR3 coding DNA: TGCAGCGTTGAGACAGGGGGGGAGACCCAGTACTTC.

The V call is TRBV5-5, the J call TRBJ2-1; maybe TRBD2 (5 bases). The CDR3 spans 16 residues. V was clipped by 0 bases and J by 9 bases, with 19 bases between them. Germline assignment: CDR1 SGHKS and CDR2 YYEKEE (reference sequence). The CDR3 reads CASSLDMQAEVGEQFF. CDR3 DNA sequence: TGTGCCAGCAGCTTGGATATGCAGGCGGAGGTGGGTGAGCAGTTCTTC.

The J gene is TRBJ2-4, the V gene TRBV6-5, with 8 nucleotides matching TRBD2. The CDR3 covers 11 residues. V was clipped by 9 bases and J by 16 bases; unmatched bases: 11. The germline V gene encodes CDR1 MNHEY and CDR2 SVGAGI. The CDR3 sequence: CASTSGGDSYF. CDR3 coding DNA: TGTGCCAGTACCTCCGGGGGGGATAGTTACTTC.

The chain joins TRBV19 to TRBJ1-5; no reliable D call. The germline gives CDR1 LNHDA, CDR2 SQIVND (reference sequence). Between the trimmed V and J ends, which lost 4 bases and 5 bases, there was a span of 9 bases. CDR3 size: 13 residues. The CDR3: CASSTTVDQPQHF. CDR3 nucleotide sequence: TGTGCCAGTAGTACGACTGTAGATCAGCCCCAGCATTTT.

The chain uses TRBV28 and TRBJ1-1; the D is unclear. Per germline, CDR1 MDHEN and CDR2 SYDVKM. CDR3 length: 11 amino acids. With 10 bases removed from V and 4 bases from J, the gap between germline ends came to 10 bases. The CDR3 sequence: CATLSGTEAFF. CDR3 nucleotide sequence: TGTGCCACCTTGAGCGGCACTGAAGCTTTCTTT.

V is TRBV14 and J is TRBJ2-3, with 8 bases that match TRBD2. V shed 3 bases, J shed 0 bases, and the junction held 8 bases outside the gene matches. CDR1 is SGHDN, CDR2 FVKESK, per germline. CDR3 length: 17 residues. For the CDR3, the DNA is TGTGCCAGCAGCCACCCGGGAGGGGGACCAAGCACAGATACGCAGTATTTT. Its protein product is CASSHPGGGPSTDTQYF.